This T cell receptor (beta chain) was retrieved from a study of T cells after yellow fever vaccination. This clonotype was counted many times. CDR1 and CDR2 (germline): DFQATT, SNEGSKA (reference sequence). This CDR3 comprises 16 residues. After removal of 6 bases from V and 5 bases from J, the junction contained 10 bases not matched to a gene. Each CDR3 protein is one row after TCRdb ran MiXCR on the 5' RACE reads. The sample yields some 320,000 distinct CDR3 sequences, approximately 4% seen once. This chain joins TRBV20-1 and TRBJ2-7, with 16 nucleotides matching TRBD2. This specimen consisted of PBMCs, obtained 15 days after the yellow fever booster vaccination. The TCR sequence derives from a man aged 18 to 29 who received the YFV17D yellow fever vaccine. CDR3 bases: TGCAGTGCAGGCGGGACTAGCGGGGGGGTATTACACGAGCAGTACGTC. Protein product: CSAGGTSGGVLHEQYV.